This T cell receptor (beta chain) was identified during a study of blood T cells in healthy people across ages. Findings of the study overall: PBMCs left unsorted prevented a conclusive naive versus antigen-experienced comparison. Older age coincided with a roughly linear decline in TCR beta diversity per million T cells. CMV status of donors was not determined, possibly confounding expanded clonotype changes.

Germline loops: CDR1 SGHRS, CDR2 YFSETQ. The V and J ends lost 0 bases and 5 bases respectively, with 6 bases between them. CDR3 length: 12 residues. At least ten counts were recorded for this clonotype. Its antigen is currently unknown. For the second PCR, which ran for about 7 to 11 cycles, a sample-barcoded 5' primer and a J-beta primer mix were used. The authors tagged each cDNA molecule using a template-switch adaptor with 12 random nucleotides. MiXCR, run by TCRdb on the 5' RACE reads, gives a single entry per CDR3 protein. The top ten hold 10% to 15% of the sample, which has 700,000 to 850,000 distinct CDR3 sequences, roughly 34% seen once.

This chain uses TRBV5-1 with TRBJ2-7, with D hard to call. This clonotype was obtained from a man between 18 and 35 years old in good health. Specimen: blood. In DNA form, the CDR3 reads TGCGCCAGCAGCTTGGCCTGGAACGAGCAGTACTTC. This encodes CASSLAWNEQYF.